This T cell receptor delta chain was sequenced in a study of γδ T cells in repeated Plasmodium falciparum infection. Whole-study context: The natural-infection arm compared Malian children under seasonal malaria with matched Australian children. Study-wide findings and caveats: Vdelta2-negative gammadelta repertoires, largely Vdelta1+, seemingly showed infection-driven waves of new clonal selection.

CDR1 is TSWWSYY, CDR2 QGS, per germline. The V end lost 1 base, the J end lost 0 bases, and 21 bases lay between the germline ends. This CDR3 comprises 19 residues. Vgamma9/Vdelta2+ and Vdelta2-negative gammadelta T cells were flow-sorted from PBMC for bulk sequencing. This clone has more than one count but fewer than ten. Its antigen is undetermined. This is likely an artifact of a read error, given a far larger clone one base away. Other DNA sequences in the sample encode the same CDR3. TCRdb fed the multiplex PCR reads to CATT. The sample contains around 86,000 delta-chain clones, 1.4% to 1.5% of which appear only once.

This TCR was sampled from a pool of human donors (malaria-infected and uninfected, not separated). The rearrangement uses TRDV1 and TRDJ1, with a weak D call TRDD2 (5 bases). The J gene, absent from TCRdb, was called here by matching the DNA to germline. Sample: gamma-delta T cells from blood. The CDR3 region has the DNA TGTGCTCTTGGGGAACGGGTGTACTCGTTCACCTTCTACACCGATAAACTCATCTTT. Translation gives CALGERVYSFTFYTDKLIF.